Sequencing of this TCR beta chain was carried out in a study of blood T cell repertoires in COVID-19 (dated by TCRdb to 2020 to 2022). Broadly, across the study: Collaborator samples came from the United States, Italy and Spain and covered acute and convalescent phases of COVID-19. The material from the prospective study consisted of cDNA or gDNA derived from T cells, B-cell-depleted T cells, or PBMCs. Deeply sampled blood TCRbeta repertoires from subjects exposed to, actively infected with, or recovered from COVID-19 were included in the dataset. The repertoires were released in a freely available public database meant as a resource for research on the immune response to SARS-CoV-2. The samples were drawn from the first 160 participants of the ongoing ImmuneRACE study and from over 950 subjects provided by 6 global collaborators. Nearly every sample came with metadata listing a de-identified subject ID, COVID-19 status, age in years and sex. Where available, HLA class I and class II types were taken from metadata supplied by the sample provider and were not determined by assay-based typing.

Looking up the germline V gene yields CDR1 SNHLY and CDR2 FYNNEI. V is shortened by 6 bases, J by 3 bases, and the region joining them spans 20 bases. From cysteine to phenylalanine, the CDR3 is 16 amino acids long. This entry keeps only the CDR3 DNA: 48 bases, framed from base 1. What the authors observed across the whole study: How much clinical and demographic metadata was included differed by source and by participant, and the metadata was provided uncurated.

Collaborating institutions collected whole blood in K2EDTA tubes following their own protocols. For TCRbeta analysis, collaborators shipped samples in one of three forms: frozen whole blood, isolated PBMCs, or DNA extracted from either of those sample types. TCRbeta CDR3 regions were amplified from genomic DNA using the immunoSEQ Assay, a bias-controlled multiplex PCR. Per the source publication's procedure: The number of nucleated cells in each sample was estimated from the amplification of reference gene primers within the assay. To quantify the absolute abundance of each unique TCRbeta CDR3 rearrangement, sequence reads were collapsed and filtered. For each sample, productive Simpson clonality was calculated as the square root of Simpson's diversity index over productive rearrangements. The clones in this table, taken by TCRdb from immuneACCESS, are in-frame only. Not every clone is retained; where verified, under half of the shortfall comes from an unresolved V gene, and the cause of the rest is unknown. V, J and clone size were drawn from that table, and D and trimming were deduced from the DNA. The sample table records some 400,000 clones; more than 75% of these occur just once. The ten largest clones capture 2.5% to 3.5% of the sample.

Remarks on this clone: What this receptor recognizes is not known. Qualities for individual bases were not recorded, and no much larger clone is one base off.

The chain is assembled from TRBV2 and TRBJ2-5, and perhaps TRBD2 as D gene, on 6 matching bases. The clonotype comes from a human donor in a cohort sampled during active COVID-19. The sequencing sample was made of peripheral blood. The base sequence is TGTGCCAGCAGCACCAAAGTAGGAGGGCTAGAAGAGACCCAGTACTTC. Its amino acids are CASSTKVGGLEETQYF.